The next 21 T cell receptor beta chains were all read from a single sample in a study of blood T cell repertoires in COVID-19. Method: immunoSEQ multiplex PCR; TCRdb's copy keeps in-frame clones and lacks some. The data hold 100,000 to 150,000 clones, with around 76% observed a single time. Source material: peripheral blood. These receptors all come from an elderly man with COVID-19, enrolled during active disease.

The J gene is TRBJ1-3, the V gene TRBV27; 7 bases match TRBD1. Looked up from germline, CDR1 is MNHEY and CDR2 is SMNVEV (reference sequence). CDR3 length equals 14 residues. Germline trimming cut 6 bases from V and 0 bases from J; bases unmatched to any gene: 2. The CDR3 DNA follows: TGTGCCAGCAGCCCAGGGGGCTCTGGAAACACCATATATTTT. Translating it yields CASSPGGSGNTIYF.

This chain joins TRBV2 and TRBJ2-3; the match to TRBD2 covers 11 bases. Germline CDR1 is SNHLY and CDR2 is FYNNEI. Losses at the gene ends were 6 bases for V and 5 bases for J; bases not matched to a gene: 7. This CDR3 is built from 15 residues. The CDR3 reads CASSLGTSGRDTQYF. In DNA form, the CDR3 reads TGTGCCAGCAGCCTCGGGACTAGCGGAAGAGATACGCAGTATTTT.

The gene calls are TRBV18 and TRBJ2-7, with a possible D match to TRBD2 (6 bases). The CDR3 totals 17 residues. Trimming stripped 3 bases from V and 0 bases from J, with 18 bases between. Germline loops: CDR1 KGHSH, CDR2 LQKENI. The CDR3 reads CASSPPGGRQDSYEQYF. The CDR3, as DNA: TGTGCCAGCTCACCTCCCGGGGGTAGGCAGGACTCCTACGAGCAGTACTTC. Full variable domain (rest looked up from reference TRBV18 and TRBJ2-7): NAGVMQNPRHLVRRRGQEARLRCSPMKGHSHVYWYRQLPEEGLKFMVYLQKENIIDESGMPKERFSAEFPKEGPSILRIQQVVRGDSAAYFCASSPPGGRQDSYEQYFGPGTRLTVT.

The DNA for the CDR3 is TGTGCCAGTAGCATCGTGCCTACCTACAATGAGCAGTTCTTC. Protein product: CASSIVPTYNEQFF. This chain joins TRBV19 and TRBJ2-1; no clear D gene. CDR1 is LNHDA and CDR2 is SQIVND in the germline V gene (reference sequence). The V end was cut by 6 bases, the J end by 2 bases, with 11 bases between. The CDR3 runs to 14 residues.

The table lists this clone with a few counts. V gene TRBV7-2 combines with J gene TRBJ2-7; the match to TRBD1 covers 7 bases. Germline V CDR1 and CDR2: SGHTA, FQGNSA. CDR3 length equals 16 residues. Germline trimming cut 4 bases from V and 5 bases from J; bases unmatched to any gene: 14. The CDR3 DNA reads as TGTGCCAGCAGCTATGCCGGGACAGATTTAGATGACGAGCAGTACTTC. This sequence encodes CASSYAGTDLDDEQYF.

The V gene is TRBV5-4, the J gene TRBJ2-3; D not certain. Germline CDR1 reads SGHNT; CDR2 reads YYREEE (reference sequence). The CDR3 extends over 15 amino acids. Trimming took off 0 bases at V and 0 bases at J, with 8 bases between the two ends. CDR3 sequence reads: CASSLEAASTDTQYF. CDR3 nucleotide sequence: TGTGCCAGCAGCTTGGAAGCCGCTAGCACAGATACGCAGTATTTT.

V usage is TRBV3-1 (or the pseudogene TRBV3-2) and J usage is TRBJ1-6, with 7 bases that match TRBD1. The germline gives CDR1 LGHDT, CDR2 YNNKEL (reference sequence). J was trimmed by 10 bases and V by 1 base; bases with no gene match: 7. The CDR3 contains 15 residues. The CDR3 spells CASSQGRGRISPLHF. CDR3 bases: TGTGCCAGCAGCCAAGGTAGGGGGCGTATCTCACCCCTCCACTTT.

This clone was seen just once. The chain links TRBV18 to TRBJ1-4, with 8 bases lining up with TRBD1. Germline-derived CDR1 and CDR2 are KGHSH and LQKENI. This CDR3 comprises 15 residues. With V trimmed by 3 bases and J by 4 bases, 4 bases remained unmatched. CDR3 in amino acids: CASSPGQGLNEKLFF. In DNA, the CDR3 is TGTGCCAGCTCACCCGGACAGGGACTTAATGAAAAACTGTTTTTT.

The gene calls are TRBV6-5 and TRBJ1-2; 9 nucleotides agree with TRBD1. V gave up 6 bases and J gave up 4 bases; unmatched junction bases: 3. CDR1 MNHEY and CDR2 SVGAGI come from the germline V gene. The CDR3 loop spans 13 amino acids. In DNA, the CDR3 is TGTGCCAGCAGCTCGGGACAGGGCTATGGCTACACCTTC. It translates to CASSSGQGYGYTF.

V is TRBV12-5 and J is TRBJ1-6; perhaps TRBD1 as D (5 bases). Germline V gene sequence: CDR1 LGHNT, CDR2 FRNRAP. Trimming took 3 bases from V and 7 from J, leaving 7 bases between them. The CDR3 covers 13 residues. The CDR3 reads CASGFGGNSPLHF. CDR3 nucleotide sequence: TGTGCTAGTGGTTTTGGGGGGAATTCACCCCTCCACTTT.

This rearrangement joins TRBV5-1 to TRBJ2-3, with 7 bases that match TRBD1. The CDR3 sequence is 14 residues long. Germline V lookup: CDR1 SGHRS, CDR2 YFSETQ. V dropped 1 base and J dropped 5; count of bases not matched to a gene: 4. CDR3 region: CASSLTGALDTQYF. CDR3 in DNA: TGCGCCAGCAGCTTGACAGGGGCCCTAGATACGCAGTATTTT.

This chain joins TRBV19 and TRBJ1-6; no clear D. The V gene's germline CDR1 is LNHDA and CDR2 SQIVND (reference sequence). The CDR3 spans 13 residues. V was trimmed by 5 bases and J by 10 bases, leaving 12 bases between them. This CDR3 is CASSGGLGSPLHF. The DNA of the CDR3 is TGTGCCAGTAGTGGAGGTCTAGGCTCACCCCTCCACTTT.

The V call is TRBV5-5, the J call TRBJ2-6; 8 nucleotides align to TRBD2. The CDR3 has 19 residues. V dropped 4 bases and J dropped 0; count of bases not matched to a gene: 12. The V gene's germline CDR1 is SGHKS and CDR2 YYEKEE (reference sequence). DNA for the CDR3: TGTGCCAGCAGCCCGGGGGGGTCAGGAATCCGCTCTGGGGCCAACGTCCTGACTTTC. Translated, it gives CASSPGGSGIRSGANVLTF. Full variable domain (remainder filled in from reference TRBV5-5 and TRBJ2-6): DAGVTQSPTHLIKTRGQQVTLRCSPISGHKSVSWYQQVLGQGPQFIFQYYEKEERGRGNFPDRFSARQFPNYSSELNVNALLLGDSALYLCASSPGGSGIRSGANVLTFGAGSRLTVL.

This clone appeared a single time. This chain links TRBV25-1 with TRBJ2-2; 7 bases line up with TRBD2. The CDR3 is 15 amino acids. V lost 3 bases to trimming and J lost 3 bases; unmatched junction nucleotides: 4. Germline assignment: CDR1 MGHDK and CDR2 SYGVNS. The CDR3 sequence is CASSDTSVDTGELFF. CDR3 in DNA: TGTGCCAGCAGTGATACTAGCGTCGACACCGGGGAGCTGTTTTTT.

The rearrangement joins TRBV5-1 to TRBJ2-1; a weak D match, TRBD2 (6 bases). V was clipped by 4 bases and J by 0 bases, with 17 bases between them. CDR1 is SGHRS and CDR2 is YFSETQ in the germline V gene. The CDR3 runs to 17 residues. CDR3: CASSSIRDSISYNEQFF. CDR3 sequence (DNA): TGCGCCAGCAGCAGTATCCGGGACTCTATCTCCTACAATGAGCAGTTCTTC.

J is TRBJ2-7 and V is TRBV7-2, with TRBD2 matching over 15 bases. Looked up from germline, CDR1 is SGHTA and CDR2 is FQGNSA. The V segment lost 4 bases and the J segment 6 bases; nucleotides outside the gene matches: 4. This CDR3 region has 15 residues. The chain's CDR3 is CASSWRTSGRGEQYF. In DNA, the CDR3 is TGTGCCAGCAGCTGGAGGACTAGCGGGAGGGGCGAGCAGTACTTC.

The chain joins TRBV3-1 (or the pseudogene TRBV3-2) to TRBJ2-3, with D tentatively TRBD2 (6 bases). The CDR3 consists of 13 residues. V was trimmed by 4 bases and J by 4 bases, leaving 9 bases between them. CDR1 and CDR2 (germline): LGHDT, YNNKEL (reference sequence). CDR3 region: CASSPTGADTQYF. CDR3 nucleotides: TGTGCCAGCAGCCCCACGGGGGCAGATACGCAGTATTTT.

CDR3: CASSFGSYEQYF. CDR3 nucleotide sequence: TGTGCCAGCAGCTTCGGCTCCTACGAGCAGTACTTC. The chain joins TRBV5-6 to TRBJ2-7, with no clear D. The CDR3 totals 12 residues. Germline assignment: CDR1 SGHDT and CDR2 YYEEEE. Trimming took off 2 bases at V and 0 bases at J, with 3 bases between the two ends.

The chain is built from TRBV30 and TRBJ2-7; 8 bases agree with TRBD2. Germline V lookup: CDR1 GTSNPN, CDR2 SVGIG (reference sequence). V lost 8 bases to trimming and J lost 4 bases; unmatched junction nucleotides: 16. The CDR3 runs 15 residues. In DNA, the CDR3 is TGTGCCGGGCAAGCGAGCGGGAGCTCTAGGTACGAGCAGTACTTC. Protein sequence: CAGQASGSSRYEQYF.

The chain has TRBV6-2 or TRBV6-3 and TRBJ2-5, with 8 nucleotides matching TRBD1. The CDR3 contains 15 residues. The J segment lost 3 bases and the V segment lost 4 bases, leaving 7 bases of the junction unmatched. Germline V gives CDR1 MNHEY, CDR2 SVGEGT. CDR3 sequence: CASSSWTGTKETQYF. Written as DNA, the CDR3 is TGTGCCAGCAGTTCGTGGACAGGGACGAAAGAGACCCAGTACTTC.

This chain joins TRBV13 and TRBJ2-1; 7 bases agree with TRBD1. Looked up from germline, CDR1 is PRHDT and CDR2 is FYEKMQ (reference sequence). V gave up 2 bases and J gave up 9 bases; unmatched junction bases: 10. The CDR3 has 15 amino acids. The CDR3 sequence is CASSLRQGKRGEQFF. In nucleotides, the CDR3 is TGTGCCAGCAGCTTAAGACAGGGTAAACGAGGTGAGCAGTTCTTC.